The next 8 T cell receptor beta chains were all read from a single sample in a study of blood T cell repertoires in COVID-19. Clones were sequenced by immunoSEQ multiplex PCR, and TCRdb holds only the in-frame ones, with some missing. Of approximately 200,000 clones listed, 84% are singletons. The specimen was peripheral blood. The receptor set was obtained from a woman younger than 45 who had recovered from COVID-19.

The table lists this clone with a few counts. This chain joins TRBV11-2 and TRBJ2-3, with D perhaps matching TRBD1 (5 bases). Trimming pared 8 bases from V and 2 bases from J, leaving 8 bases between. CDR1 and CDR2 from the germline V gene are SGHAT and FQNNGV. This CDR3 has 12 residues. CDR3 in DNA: TGTGCCAGCGGGGCCTACACAGATACGCAGTATTTT. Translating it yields CASGAYTDTQYF.

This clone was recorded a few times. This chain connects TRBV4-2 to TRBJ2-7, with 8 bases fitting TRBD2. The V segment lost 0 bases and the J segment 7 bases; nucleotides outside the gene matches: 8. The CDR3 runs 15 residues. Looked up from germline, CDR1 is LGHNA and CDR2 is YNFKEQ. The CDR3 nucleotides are TGTGCCAGCAGCCAAGAATCAGCGGGAGCGGGAGAGCAGTACTTC. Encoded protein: CASSQESAGAGEQYF.

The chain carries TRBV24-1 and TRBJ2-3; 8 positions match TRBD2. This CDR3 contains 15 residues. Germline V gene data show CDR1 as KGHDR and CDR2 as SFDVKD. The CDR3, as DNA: TGTGTCGTAATCTCCGGGACTAGTCGTACAGATACGCAGTATTTT. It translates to CVVISGTSRTDTQYF.

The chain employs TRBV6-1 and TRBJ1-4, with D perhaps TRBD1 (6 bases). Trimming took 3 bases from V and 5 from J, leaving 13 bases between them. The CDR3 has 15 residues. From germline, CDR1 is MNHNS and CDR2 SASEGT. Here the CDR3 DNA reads TGTGCCAGCAGTGAGACCGAACAGGGAAATGAAAAACTGTTTTTT. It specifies CASSETEQGNEKLFF.

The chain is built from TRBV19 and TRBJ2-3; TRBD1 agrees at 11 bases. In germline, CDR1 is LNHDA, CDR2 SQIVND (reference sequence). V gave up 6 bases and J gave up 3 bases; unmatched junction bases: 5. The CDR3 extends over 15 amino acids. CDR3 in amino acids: CASSYRDRGTDTQYF. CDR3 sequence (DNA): TGTGCCAGTAGCTACCGGGACAGGGGGACAGATACGCAGTATTTT.

CDR3 DNA sequence: TGTGCCAGCAGCTTTGCCCGGGGTTACGCAGATACGCAGTATTTT. This translates into CASSFARGYADTQYF. The chain recombines TRBV7-9 with TRBJ2-3, with a weak D call TRBD2 (5 bases). The CDR3 has 15 amino acids. Germline V lookup: CDR1 SEHNR, CDR2 FQNEAQ (reference sequence). The V gene lost 3 bases and the J gene lost 4 bases, with 14 bases spanning the gap.

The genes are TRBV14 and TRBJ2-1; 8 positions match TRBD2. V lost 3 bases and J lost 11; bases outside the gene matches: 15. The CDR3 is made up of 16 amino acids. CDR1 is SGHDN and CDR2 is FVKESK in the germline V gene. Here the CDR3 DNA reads TGTGCCAGCAGCCAGACCTTAGCGGGACTTAAGGCTCAGCAGTTCTTC. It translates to CASSQTLAGLKAQQFF.

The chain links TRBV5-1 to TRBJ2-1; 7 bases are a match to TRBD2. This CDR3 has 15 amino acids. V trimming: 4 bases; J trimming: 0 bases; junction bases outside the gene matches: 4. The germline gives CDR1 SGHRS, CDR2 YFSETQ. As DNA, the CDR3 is TGCGCCAGCAGCCCGAGCGGGGTCTCCTACAATGAGCAGTTCTTC. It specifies CASSPSGVSYNEQFF.